This T cell receptor (beta chain) was retrieved from a study of shared clonotypes between healthy human individuals. Sequencing was performed with immunoSEQ multiplex PCR; in TCRdb, only in-frame clones are kept and a portion is missing. The table includes some 480,000 clones, 79% detected once. Per the germline V gene, CDR1 is MNHNY and CDR2 is SVGAGI (reference sequence). The CDR3 is 14 amino acids. Trimming removed 5 bases from V and 5 bases from J; junction bases left unmatched: 6. The sample was PBMCs. The receptor was derived from a middle-aged woman in good health. Some clones in this sample may be carry-over from other donors' samples. V and J are TRBV6-6 and TRBJ2-7; TRBD2 matches 10 bases. CDR3 residues: CASSGWTSGHEQYF. The DNA for the CDR3 is TGTGCCAGCAGTGGATGGACTAGCGGCCACGAGCAGTACTTC.